The sequence of this T cell receptor beta chain was determined in a study of T cells in tumors after PD-1 blockade. V dropped 5 bases and J dropped 4 bases, with 14 bases sitting between them. There are 13 residues in the CDR3. The germline V gene encodes CDR1 SQVTM and CDR2 ANQGSEA. Genomic DNA template from tumor biopsies or peripheral blood, 616 ng to 6,004 ng input. The repertoire was sequenced with immunoSEQ multiplex PCR; TCRdb's copy has only in-frame clones and lacks some. The table includes 4,500 to 6,000 clones, almost 70% detected once. Sequences were derived from tumor tissue, sampled before anti-PD-1 treatment. The chain carries TRBV29-1 and TRBJ1-2, with D unclear. This sequence was found in a human donor with basal cell carcinoma. The CDR3 spells CSVNPDLSYGYTF. In nucleotides, the CDR3 is TGCAGCGTTAACCCGGATTTGAGCTATGGCTACACCTTC.